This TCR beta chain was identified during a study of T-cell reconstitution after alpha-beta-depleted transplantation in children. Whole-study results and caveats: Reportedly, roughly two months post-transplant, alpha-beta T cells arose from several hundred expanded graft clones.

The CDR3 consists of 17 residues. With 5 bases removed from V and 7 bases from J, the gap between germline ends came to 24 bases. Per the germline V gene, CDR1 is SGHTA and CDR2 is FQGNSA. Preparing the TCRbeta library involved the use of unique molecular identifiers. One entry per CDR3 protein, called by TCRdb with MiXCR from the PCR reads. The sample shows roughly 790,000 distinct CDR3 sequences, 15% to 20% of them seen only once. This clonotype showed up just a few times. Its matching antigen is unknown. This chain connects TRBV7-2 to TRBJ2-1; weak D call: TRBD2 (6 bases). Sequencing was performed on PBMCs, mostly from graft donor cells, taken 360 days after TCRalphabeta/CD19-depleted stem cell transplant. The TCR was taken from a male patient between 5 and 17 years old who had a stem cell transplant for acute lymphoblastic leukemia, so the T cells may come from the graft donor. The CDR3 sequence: CASSQRAAGTGRNEQFF. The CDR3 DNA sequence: TGTGCCAGCAGCCAAAGGGCCGCGGGAACTGGAAGGAATGAGCAGTTCTTC.